The subject of this entry is one T cell receptor beta chain. Its specificity is not known. The sample comes from a study of PD-1 blockade in classical Hodgkin lymphoma. General study points: Complete responders started with a diversity level that resembled newly diagnosed patients at baseline. TCR diversity at baseline was reported to be reduced in newly diagnosed patients relative to healthy donors.

TCRdb's copy holds only in-frame clones and misses some; the assay was immunoSEQ multiplex PCR. The repertoire holds 95,000 to 100,000 clones, with roughly 89% as singletons. Each and every patient relapsed after autologous stem cell transplantation, and patients got differing brentuximab vedotin exposure. The source of this sequence is a human donor with classical Hodgkin lymphoma. The input for sequencing was peripheral blood mononuclear cells (PBMCs), taken before the second cycle of nivolumab.

The CDR3 DNA reads as TGTGCCAGCAGCTTAGAGGTGGTGGTCTATGGCTACACCTTC. Amino acids: CASSLEVVVYGYTF. The chain is built from TRBV7-9 and TRBJ1-2; D remains ambiguous. Trimming left V 1 base short and J 4 bases short, with 10 bases between. The germline V gene encodes CDR1 SEHNR and CDR2 FQNEAQ (reference sequence). This CDR3 is built from 14 residues.